This T cell receptor beta chain was identified during a study of blood T cells in healthy people across ages. At the level of the study: Template switching captured about one barcoded beta molecule per two T cells. Study-wide results and caveats: With unsorted PBMCs, a conclusive comparison of naive versus antigen-experienced cells was not possible. Across the age range, TCR beta diversity per million T cells fell in a roughly linear way.

With respect to this clonotype: Its antigen remains unknown.

The second PCR ran roughly 7 to 12 cycles with a sample-barcoded 5' primer and J-beta primers. One entry per CDR3 protein results from TCRdb running MiXCR on the 5' RACE reads. The table shows roughly 2 million distinct CDR3 sequences, with roughly 52% occurring only once. V shed 0 bases, J shed 6 bases, and the junction held 4 bases outside the gene matches. The CDR3 covers 15 residues. Germline assignment: CDR1 SGHRS and CDR2 YFSETQ. Sequencing was done on a sample of blood. The chain is built from TRBV5-1 and TRBJ2-1; 9 bases agree with TRBD1. The receptor comes from a woman between 35 and 50 years old in good health. CDR3 in DNA: TGCGCCAGCAGCTTGGCGGTGACAGGGGGCAATGAGCAGTTCTTC. This encodes CASSLAVTGGNEQFF.